Listed here are 30 T cell receptor beta chains from one sample, sequenced in a study of regulatory T cells in long-lasting Graves disease. CDR3 regions were amplified by Arm-PCR using iRepertoire HTBI primers to build TCR beta libraries. TCRdb processed the multiplex PCR reads anew with MiXCR; each CDR3 protein has one entry. Of 350,000 to 400,000 distinct CDR3 sequences listed, about a sixth are singletons. Time point specified: newly diagnosed GD, antithyroid drugs for less than 3 months. The TCR library was prepared using RNA isolated from PBMCs. Sample: peripheral blood mononuclear cells (PBMCs), taken at new diagnosis, from a patient treated with antithyroid drugs. These receptors came from a female donor with Graves disease.

This clonotype was counted between two and nine times. This chain joins TRBV9 and TRBJ2-2, with TRBD2 matching over 9 bases. The ends lost 3 bases at V and 6 bases at J; junction bases unmatched: 3. Per the germline V gene, CDR1 is SGDLS and CDR2 is YYNGEE. CDR3 length: 14 amino acids. CDR3 bases: TGTGCCAGCAGCGGTAGCGGGAGTGCCGGGGAGCTGTTTTTT. It yields the protein CASSGSGSAGELFF.

This clonotype was seen repeatedly, ten times or more. The chain links TRBV6-2 or TRBV6-3 to TRBJ1-5; D gene unclear. There are 15 residues in the CDR3. With 5 bases removed from V and 2 bases from J, the gap between germline ends came to 13 bases. Per germline, CDR1 MNHEY and CDR2 SVGEGT. The CDR3 DNA is TGTGCCAGCAGTGTCAGGAGGTCAGGCAATCAGCCCCAGCATTTT. Translation gives CASSVRRSGNQPQHF.

This clonotype was observed a handful of times. The chain is built from TRBV24-1 and TRBJ1-4, with D perhaps TRBD1 (6 bases). Germline assignment: CDR1 KGHDR and CDR2 SFDVKD. The length of the CDR3 is 15 residues. Trimming took off 3 bases at V and 6 bases at J, with 13 bases between the two ends. In DNA, the CDR3 is TGTGCCACCAGTGATCCTACAGGGAGGGATGAAAAACTGTTTTTT. This encodes CATSDPTGRDEKLFF.

V gene TRBV15 combines with J gene TRBJ1-1; 7 bases line up with TRBD1. Germline CDR1 reads LNHNV; CDR2 reads YYDKDF (reference sequence). The V gene end was trimmed by 3 bases and the J gene end by 1 base; junction bases not matched to a gene: 5. CDR3 length equals 15 residues. CDR3 nucleotide sequence: TGTGCCACCAGCAGCCGGGACAGTGAGAACACTGAAGCTTTCTTT. It yields the protein CATSSRDSENTEAFF.

Many counts were recorded for this clonotype. V is TRBV12-3 or TRBV12-4 and J is TRBJ1-2; D gene ambiguous. The V end lost 7 bases, the J end lost 8 bases, and 17 bases lay between the germline ends. The CDR3 covers 13 residues. The CDR3 is CASIRQDIFGYTF. For the CDR3, the DNA is TGTGCCAGCATCAGGCAGGATATTTTCGGCTACACCTTC.

Concerning this clonotype itself: No conserved phenylalanine or tryptophan ends this CDR3, so it is likely a read error. The chain couples TRBV15 to TRBJ2-6; D ambiguous. Trimming left V 0 bases short and J 0 bases short, with 12 bases between. The V gene's germline CDR1 is LNHNV and CDR2 YYDKDF (reference sequence). The CDR3 has 18 amino acids. CDR3 in DNA: TGTGCCACCAGCAGAGAATGGCAGCGAAGCTCTGGGGCCAACGTCCTGACTCTC. This translates into CATSREWQRSSGANVLTL.

The chain couples TRBV20-1 to TRBJ2-3, with 13 bases matching TRBD2. The CDR3 spans 17 residues. Per the germline V gene, CDR1 is DFQATT and CDR2 is SNEGSKA (reference sequence). V trimming: 0 bases; J trimming: 4 bases; junction bases outside the gene matches: 7. CDR3 protein: CSARDPRLAGGPDTQYF. The CDR3, as DNA: TGCAGTGCTAGAGATCCCAGACTAGCGGGAGGACCAGATACGCAGTATTTT.

The gene calls are TRBV28 and TRBJ1-5, with D perhaps matching TRBD1 (6 bases). The CDR3 runs to 14 residues. Trimming pared 3 bases from V and 9 bases from J, leaving 15 bases between. Germline V gene data show CDR1 as MDHEN and CDR2 as SYDVKM. The CDR3 nucleotides read TGTGCCAGCAGTTTTCAGGGGAGTCGTGGGCCCCAGCATTTT. This sequence encodes CASSFQGSRGPQHF.

This clonotype was recorded many times. The J gene is TRBJ2-6, the V gene TRBV28, with TRBD1 matching over 8 bases. This CDR3 comprises 18 residues. Germline V CDR1 and CDR2: MDHEN, SYDVKM. The trim removed 5 bases at V and 0 bases at J, leaving 9 bases unmatched. In DNA, the CDR3 is TGTGCCAGCAGTCCACGGACAGGGTCCTCCTCTGGGGCCAACGTCCTGACTTTC. It is translated as CASSPRTGSSSGANVLTF.

This clonotype was detected many times. The junction departs from germline at one end; a sequencing error may be responsible. The rearrangement links TRBV5-1 to TRBJ2-1; 10 nucleotides line up with TRBD2. Germline-derived CDR1 and CDR2 are SGHRS and YFSETQ. The CDR3 totals 15 residues. The CDR3 DNA is TGTGCCAGCAGCTCGGGACTAGCGCCTTACAATGAGCAGTTCTTC. Encoded protein: CASSSGLAPYNEQFF. The full variable domain, its missing parts supplied by reference TRBV5-1 and TRBJ2-1, is KAGVTQTPRYLIKTRGQQVTLSCSPISGHRSVSWYQQTPGQGLQFLFEYFSETQRNKGNFPGRFSGRQFSNSRSEMNVSTLELGDSALYLCASSSGLAPYNEQFFGPGTRLTVL.

The chain recombines TRBV6-1 with TRBJ2-4; 7 bases are shared with TRBD2. The J segment lost 8 bases and the V segment lost 6 bases, leaving 13 bases of the junction unmatched. The CDR3 is 15 residues long. Germline V gives CDR1 MNHNS, CDR2 SASEGT. In nucleotides, the CDR3 is TGTGCCAGCAGCCCCCCCGGGGGGTTGGCGGACATTCAGTACTTC. Translated: CASSPPGGLADIQYF.

The chain has TRBV29-1 and TRBJ2-2, with TRBD2 matching over 11 bases. This CDR3 contains 16 residues. The germline V gene has CDR1 SQVTM and CDR2 ANQGSEA. V trimming: 5 bases; J trimming: 4 bases; junction bases outside the gene matches: 9. In nucleotides, the CDR3 is TGCAGCGTTAACCTGGGACTAGCGGAACTCACCGGGGAGCTGTTTTTT. Protein product: CSVNLGLAELTGELFF.

This clonotype was counted ten times or more. The chain is built from TRBV4-1 and TRBJ2-2, with D tentatively TRBD1 (6 bases). The CDR3 is made up of 14 amino acids. Germline CDR1 and CDR2: MGHRA and YSYEKL. The V end lost 3 bases, the J end lost 6 bases, and 11 bases lay between the germline ends. The CDR3 DNA reads TGCGCCAGCAGCCACTTGGGGGCAGCCGGGGAGCTGTTTTTT. Residues: CASSHLGAAGELFF.

Remarks on this clonotype: Being one base from a much bigger clone, this may be a read error. The genes are TRBV11-2 and TRBJ2-2; tentatively, D is TRBD2 (5 bases). Germline lookup yields CDR1 SGHAT and CDR2 FQNNGV. V lost 4 bases to trimming and J lost 9 bases, with 9 bases between them. The CDR3 is 12 amino acids. CDR3 residues: CASSSGKRELFF. DNA for the CDR3: TGTGCCAGCAGCTCCGGGAAGAGGGAGCTGTTTTTT.

A few counts support this clonotype. CDR3 region: CASSPSKSYGYTF. For the CDR3, the DNA is TGCGCCAGCAGCCCGAGTAAGTCCTATGGCTACACCTTC. This chain connects TRBV4-3 to TRBJ1-2; D is ambiguous. This CDR3 is built from 13 residues. Trimming removed 4 bases from V and 4 bases from J, with 10 bases in between. Per germline, CDR1 LGHNA and CDR2 YSLEER.

Notes on this clonotype: A read error may explain this, as a much larger clone is one base away. This chain links TRBV14 with TRBJ2-5; D gene unclear. Per the germline V gene, CDR1 is SGHDN and CDR2 is FVKESK. The CDR3 has 15 amino acids. With 1 base removed from V and 0 bases from J, the gap between germline ends came to 9 bases. CDR3: CASSQGGVYQETQYF. In DNA form, the CDR3 reads TGTGCCAGCAGCCAAGGGGGTGTTTACCAAGAGACCCAGTACTTC. Based on the CDR3 plus reference TRBV14 and TRBJ2-5, the full variable domain is EAGVTQFPSHSVIEKGQTVTLRCDPISGHDNLYWYRRVMGKEIKFLLHFVKESKQDESGMPNNRFLAERTGGTYSTLKVQPAELEDSGVYFCASSQGGVYQETQYFGPGTRLLVL.

This clonotype was counted a few times. The chain employs TRBV6-1 and TRBJ2-3; D unresolved. The CDR3 extends over 14 amino acids. From germline, CDR1 is MNHNS and CDR2 SASEGT. V was clipped by 7 bases and J by 2 bases, with 13 bases between them. CDR3 residues: CASTGRTATDTQYF. The CDR3 DNA is TGTGCCAGCACCGGTAGGACCGCCACAGATACGCAGTATTTT.

This sequence joins TRBV20-1 and TRBJ2-4; TRBD2 agrees at 11 bases. The length of the CDR3 is 16 residues. Unmatched junction bases numbered 10, after V lost 6 bases and J lost 3 bases. Per germline, CDR1 DFQATT and CDR2 SNEGSKA (reference sequence). The CDR3 sequence is CSALSLAGGDKNIQYF. The CDR3 region has the DNA TGCAGTGCCCTGTCCCTAGCGGGGGGTGACAAAAACATTCAGTACTTC.

This clonotype has at least ten counts. The CDR3 loop reads CASSSTHRGTDTQYF. CDR3 DNA: TGTGCCAGCAGCTCAACCCACCGCGGGACAGATACGCAGTATTTT. The chain couples TRBV7-2 to TRBJ2-3, with a possible D match to TRBD2 (5 bases). This CDR3 has 15 residues. V lost 4 bases, J lost 3 bases, and 14 bases lay in between. CDR1 and CDR2 from the germline V gene are SGHTA and FQGNSA.

The table lists this clonotype with many counts. The V call is TRBV10-3, the J call TRBJ1-1; D is unresolved. Trimming took off 4 bases at V and 1 base at J, with 10 bases between the two ends. This CDR3 is built from 14 residues. The germline V gene encodes CDR1 ENHRY and CDR2 SYGVKD. CDR3 sequence: CAISVGAGNTEAFF. In nucleotides, the CDR3 is TGTGCCATCAGTGTGGGCGCCGGGAACACTGAAGCTTTCTTT.

This clonotype has a count of ten or more. V and J are TRBV28 and TRBJ1-2, with D hard to call. The CDR3 spans 12 residues. The germline V and J ends were trimmed by 8 bases and 5 bases, with 12 bases remaining between them. From germline, CDR1 is MDHEN and CDR2 SYDVKM. The CDR3 sequence: CASSPLLYGYTF. The CDR3 region has the DNA TGTGCCAGCTCCCCCCTCCTTTATGGCTACACCTTC.

The rearrangement uses TRBV18 and TRBJ2-7; 7 bases are a match to TRBD1. Losses at the gene ends were 0 bases for V and 2 bases for J; bases not matched to a gene: 1. The germline CDR1 and CDR2 sequences are KGHSH and LQKENI. The CDR3 consists of 14 residues. CDR3 nucleotides: TGTGCCAGCTCACCACCGGGACAGACCTACGAGCAGTACTTC. Encoded protein: CASSPPGQTYEQYF.

This clonotype occurred many times. The V gene is TRBV12-3 or TRBV12-4, the J gene TRBJ2-1; a weak D match, TRBD2 (5 bases). The CDR3 has 14 residues. V was trimmed by 3 bases and J by 7 bases, leaving 13 bases between them. The CDR3 sequence: CASSFIPPGNEQFF. CDR3 sequence (DNA): TGTGCCAGCAGTTTCATCCCCCCGGGGAATGAGCAGTTCTTC.

This clonotype appeared many times. V usage is TRBV27 and J usage is TRBJ1-3, with D unresolved. Trimming left V 6 bases short and J 0 bases short, with 12 bases between. Germline V CDR1 and CDR2: MNHEY, SMNVEV (reference sequence). The CDR3 is 15 amino acids. CDR3 in amino acids: CASSQRASSGNTIYF. CDR3 sequence (DNA): TGTGCCAGCAGCCAACGAGCGAGCTCTGGAAACACCATATATTTT.

This clonotype was found many times. The gene calls are TRBV5-6 and TRBJ2-1; 7 nucleotides agree with TRBD2. This CDR3 is built from 16 residues. The V segment lost 0 bases and the J segment 5 bases; nucleotides outside the gene matches: 8. CDR1 and CDR2 (germline): SGHDT, YYEEEE. DNA for the CDR3: TGTGCCAGCAGCTTGGTCCCCGGGACTATCAACAATGAGCAGTTCTTC. Its protein is CASSLVPGTINNEQFF. Variable domain in full (rest from reference TRBV5-6 and TRBJ2-1): DAGVTQSPTHLIKTRGQQVTLRCSPKSGHDTVSWYQQALGQGPQFIFQYYEEEERQRGNFPDRFSGHQFPNYSSELNVNALLLGDSALYLCASSLVPGTINNEQFFGPGTRLTVL.

This clonotype has ten or more counts. The J gene is TRBJ1-3, the V gene TRBV12-3 or TRBV12-4; D call uncertain. The CDR3 covers 11 residues. With 6 bases removed from V and 3 bases from J, the gap between germline ends came to 3 bases. The CDR3 region is CASSFGNTIYF. CDR3 nucleotides: TGTGCCAGCAGCTTTGGAAACACCATATATTTT.

This clonotype was detected many times. The V call is TRBV15, the J call TRBJ1-1; TRBD1 is a possible D gene (5 bases). CDR1 and CDR2 from the germline V gene are LNHNV and YYDKDF (reference sequence). Deletions cut 0 bases from V and 5 bases from J, with 10 bases between. The CDR3 loop spans 14 amino acids. CDR3 nucleotides: TGTGCCACCAGCAGAGATGCTGGGGGAACTGAAGCTTTCTTT. Protein product: CATSRDAGGTEAFF.

This clonotype was detected a few times. This rearrangement joins TRBV9 to TRBJ2-1; the match to TRBD1 covers 8 bases. Germline lookup yields CDR1 SGDLS and CDR2 YYNGEE. The CDR3 spans 13 residues. V lost 0 bases and J lost 9; bases outside the gene matches: 2. Here the CDR3 reads CASSVGTGSEQFF. For the CDR3, the DNA is TGTGCCAGCAGCGTAGGGACAGGGAGTGAGCAGTTCTTC.

This clonotype was counted at least ten times. The CDR3 DNA is TGTGCCAGCAGCTTAGGCGGGGGGCAAGAGACCCAGTACTTC. Amino acids: CASSLGGGQETQYF. This chain connects TRBV7-9 to TRBJ2-5, with 8 bases that match TRBD2. CDR3 size: 14 residues. J lost 2 bases, V lost 1 base, and 0 bases had no gene match. The germline V gene encodes CDR1 SEHNR and CDR2 FQNEAQ (reference sequence).

The chain combines TRBV15 with TRBJ2-7, with D unresolved. Between the trimmed V and J ends, which lost 0 bases and 3 bases, there was a span of 6 bases. This CDR3 region has 13 residues. The germline CDR1 and CDR2 sequences are LNHNV and YYDKDF (reference sequence). Here the CDR3 DNA reads TGTGCCACCAGCAGAGATCGGTTCTACGAGCAGTACTTC. Its protein is CATSRDRFYEQYF.